This TCR beta chain was obtained from a study of T cells after yellow fever vaccination. Study background: With SMART-Seq v4 Ultra Low Input, the fractions containing low cell numbers were prepared.

This clonotype was counted between two and nine times. Antigen unknown. Each CDR3 protein gets one entry after TCRdb re-called the 5' RACE reads with MiXCR. The sample holds roughly 310,000 distinct CDR3 sequences; 3.6% are singletons and the top ten take around 20%. Study results and caveats: Post-booster repertoires contained most primary-vaccination clones again (96% CD4, less than 90% CD8). Weaker, the secondary response peaked sooner, at day 5 versus 15.

The CDR3 runs to 12 residues. Per germline, CDR1 GTSNPN and CDR2 SVGIG (reference sequence). V was clipped by 5 bases and J by 7 bases; unmatched bases: 4. The rearrangement links TRBV30 to TRBJ2-5; TRBD1 agrees at 10 bases. The material was PBMCs, obtained on the day of the yellow fever booster vaccination. This TCR came from a man between 18 and 29 years old who received the YFV17D yellow fever vaccine. This CDR3 reads CAWDRGLGTQYF. Here the CDR3 DNA reads TGTGCCTGGGACAGGGGGCTCGGGACCCAGTACTTC. Full variable domain (remainder filled in from reference TRBV30 and TRBJ2-5): SQTIHQWPATLVQPVGSPLSLECTVEGTSNPNLYWYRQAAGRGLQLLFYSVGIGQISSEVPQNLSASRPQDRQFILSSKKLLLSDSGFYLCAWDRGLGTQYFGPGTRLLVL.